Listed below are T cell receptor beta chains from one sample, sequenced in a study of T cell repertoires in ileal Crohn's disease. Produced via immunoSEQ multiplex PCR; TCRdb's table is partial and in-frame only. The data contain approximately 10,000 clones, approximately 79% of them singletons. Material: ileal tissue. These receptors were collected from an adult with Crohn's disease. The CDR3 runs from the conserved cysteine through the conserved F or W. D genes are given only for firm matches. Clone size is shown for a subset of rows, as once, few, many or a class of expanded clone.

clone_size: NA; cdr3_length: 16; d_call: TRBD2; j_call: TRBJ2-1; v_call: TRBV5-1; cdr3_nt: TGCGCCAGCAGCTTCTTAGCGGGGGGAACCTACAATGAGCAGTTCTTC; cdr3_aa: CASSFLAGGTYNEQFF
clone_size: NA; cdr3_length: 14; d_call: TRBD1; j_call: TRBJ1-2; v_call: TRBV7-9; cdr3_nt: TGTGCCAGCAGCACAACAGGGGTTGATTATGGCTACACCTTC; cdr3_aa: CASSTTGVDYGYTF
clone_size: few; cdr3_length: 12; d_call: TRBD1; j_call: TRBJ1-2; v_call: TRBV2; cdr3_nt: TGTGCCAGCAGAGGGGGCGGAAACGGCTACACCTTC; cdr3_aa: CASRGGGNGYTF
clone_size: NA; cdr3_length: 13; d_call: NA; j_call: TRBJ2-7; v_call: TRBV6-1; cdr3_nt: TGTGCCAGCAGTCCCGGGACAAAGTACGAGCAGTACTTC; cdr3_aa: CASSPGTKYEQYF
clone_size: once; cdr3_length: 12; d_call: TRBD1; j_call: TRBJ1-2; v_call: TRBV28; cdr3_nt: TGTGCCAGCAGCGACAGGGGCTATGGCTACACCTTC; cdr3_aa: CASSDRGYGYTF
clone_size: NA; cdr3_length: 14; d_call: TRBD2; j_call: TRBJ2-1; v_call: TRBV10-2; cdr3_nt: TGCGCCAGCGGGGGACTAGCTACCAACAATGAGCAGTTCTTC; cdr3_aa: CASGGLATNNEQFF
clone_size: NA; cdr3_length: 14; d_call: TRBD1; j_call: TRBJ2-1; v_call: TRBV18; cdr3_nt: TGTGCCAGCTCGCTAAGACAGGGCAACAATGAGCAGTTCTTC; cdr3_aa: CASSLRQGNNEQFF
clone_size: NA; cdr3_length: 14; d_call: NA; j_call: TRBJ1-1; v_call: TRBV28; cdr3_nt: TGTGCCAGCAGTTTGTCCGGGGGAGGCACTGAAGCTTTCTTT; cdr3_aa: CASSLSGGGTEAFF
clone_size: NA; cdr3_length: 13; d_call: TRBD1; j_call: TRBJ1-5; v_call: TRBV12-5; cdr3_nt: TGTGCTAGCGCTGACAGGGGTGATCAGCCCCAGCATTTT; cdr3_aa: CASADRGDQPQHF
clone_size: NA; cdr3_length: 15; d_call: TRBD1; j_call: TRBJ1-1; v_call: TRBV18; cdr3_nt: TGTGCCAGCTCACCACCGGCAGGGGGTAGGACTGAAGCTTTCTTT; cdr3_aa: CASSPPAGGRTEAFF
clone_size: NA; cdr3_length: 13; d_call: NA; j_call: TRBJ1-1; v_call: TRBV5-1; cdr3_nt: TGCGCCAGCAGCGAAGGGGTGAACACTGAAGCTTTCTTT; cdr3_aa: CASSEGVNTEAFF